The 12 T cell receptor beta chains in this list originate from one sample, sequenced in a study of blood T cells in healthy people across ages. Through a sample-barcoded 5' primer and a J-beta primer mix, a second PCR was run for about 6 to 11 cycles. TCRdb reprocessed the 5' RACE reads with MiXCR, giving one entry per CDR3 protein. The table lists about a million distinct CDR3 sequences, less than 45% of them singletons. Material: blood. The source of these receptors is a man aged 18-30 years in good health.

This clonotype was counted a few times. Written as DNA, the CDR3 is TGTGCCAGCAGCTTGGCCCCGCGAGGGACAAATCAGCCCCAGCATTTT. It is translated as CASSLAPRGTNQPQHF. The chain links TRBV5-5 to TRBJ1-5, with D possibly being TRBD1 (6 bases). The CDR3 spans 16 residues. Trimming removed 0 bases from V and 4 bases from J, with 14 bases in between. Germline V gene data show CDR1 as SGHKS and CDR2 as YYEKEE (reference sequence).

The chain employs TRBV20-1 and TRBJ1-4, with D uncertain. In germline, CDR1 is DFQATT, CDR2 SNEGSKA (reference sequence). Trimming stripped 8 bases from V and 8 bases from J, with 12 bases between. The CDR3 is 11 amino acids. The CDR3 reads CSTWVREKLFF. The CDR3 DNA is TGCAGTACATGGGTTCGAGAAAAACTGTTTTTT.

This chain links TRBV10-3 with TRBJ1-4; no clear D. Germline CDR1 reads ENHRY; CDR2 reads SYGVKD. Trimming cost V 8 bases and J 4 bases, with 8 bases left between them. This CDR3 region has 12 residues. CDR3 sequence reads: CAISPYNEKLFF. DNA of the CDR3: TGTGCCATCTCCCCGTATAATGAAAAACTGTTTTTT.

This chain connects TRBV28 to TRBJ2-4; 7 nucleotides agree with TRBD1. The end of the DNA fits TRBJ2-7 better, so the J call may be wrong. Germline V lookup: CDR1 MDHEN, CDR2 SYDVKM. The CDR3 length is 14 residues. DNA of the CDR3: TGTGCCAGCAGTCGAGGGGGACAGCCCTACGAGCAGTACTTC. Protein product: CASSRGGQPYEQYF.

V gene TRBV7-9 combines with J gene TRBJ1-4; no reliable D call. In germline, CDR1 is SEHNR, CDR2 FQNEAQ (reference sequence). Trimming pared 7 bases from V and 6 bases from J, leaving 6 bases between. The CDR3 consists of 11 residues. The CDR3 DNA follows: TGTGCCAGCACCCGGGATGAAAAACTGTTTTTT. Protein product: CASTRDEKLFF.

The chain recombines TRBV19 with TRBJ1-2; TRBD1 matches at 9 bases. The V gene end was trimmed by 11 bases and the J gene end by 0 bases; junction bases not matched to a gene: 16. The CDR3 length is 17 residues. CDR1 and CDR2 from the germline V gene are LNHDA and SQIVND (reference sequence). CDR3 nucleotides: TGTGCCGCCCGGATGGATGGACAGGGGCGATCTAACTATGGCTACACCTTC. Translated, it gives CAARMDGQGRSNYGYTF.

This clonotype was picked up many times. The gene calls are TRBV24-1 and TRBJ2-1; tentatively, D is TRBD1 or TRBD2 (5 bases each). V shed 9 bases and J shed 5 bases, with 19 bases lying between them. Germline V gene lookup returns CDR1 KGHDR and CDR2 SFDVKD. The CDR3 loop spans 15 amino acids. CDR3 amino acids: CATGVGRRGDNEQFF. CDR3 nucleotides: TGTGCCACCGGGGTTGGCCGACGAGGGGACAATGAGCAGTTCTTC.

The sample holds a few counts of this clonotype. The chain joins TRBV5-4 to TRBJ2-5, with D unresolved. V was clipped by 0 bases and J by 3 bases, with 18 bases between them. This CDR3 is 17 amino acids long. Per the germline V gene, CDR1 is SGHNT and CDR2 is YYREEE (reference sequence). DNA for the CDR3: TGTGCCAGCAGCTTGGTCACCCTAACACGGCCCGAAGAGACCCAGTACTTC. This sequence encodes CASSLVTLTRPEETQYF.

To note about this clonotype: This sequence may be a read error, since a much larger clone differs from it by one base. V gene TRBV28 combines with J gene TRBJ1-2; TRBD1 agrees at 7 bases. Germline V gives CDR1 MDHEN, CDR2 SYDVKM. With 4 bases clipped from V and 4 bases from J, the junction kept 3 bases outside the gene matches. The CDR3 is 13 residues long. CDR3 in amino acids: CASSWGQIYGYTF. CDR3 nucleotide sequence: TGTGCCAGCAGTTGGGGACAGATCTATGGCTACACCTTC.

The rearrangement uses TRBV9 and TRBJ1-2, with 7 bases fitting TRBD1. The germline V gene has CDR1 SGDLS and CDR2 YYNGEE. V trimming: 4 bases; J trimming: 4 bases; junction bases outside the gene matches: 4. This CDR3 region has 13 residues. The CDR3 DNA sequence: TGTGCCAGCAGCATGACAGGGCTCTATGGCTACACCTTC. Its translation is CASSMTGLYGYTF.

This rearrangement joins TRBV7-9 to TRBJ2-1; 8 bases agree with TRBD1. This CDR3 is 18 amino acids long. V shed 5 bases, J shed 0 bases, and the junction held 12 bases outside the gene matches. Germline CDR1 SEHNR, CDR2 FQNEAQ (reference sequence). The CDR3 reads CASSLRWTGLSSYNEQFF. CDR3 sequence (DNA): TGTGCCAGCAGCCTACGGTGGACAGGGTTAAGCTCCTACAATGAGCAGTTCTTC.

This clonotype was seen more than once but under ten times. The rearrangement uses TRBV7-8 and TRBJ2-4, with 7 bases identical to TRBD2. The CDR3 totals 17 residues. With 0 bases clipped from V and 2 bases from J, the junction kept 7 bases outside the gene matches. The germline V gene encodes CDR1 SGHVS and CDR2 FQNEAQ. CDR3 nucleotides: TGTGCCAGCAGCTTAGCCCGGGGGGACCTCACCAAAAACATTCAGTACTTC. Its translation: CASSLARGDLTKNIQYF.